This entry lists 9 T cell receptor beta chains sequenced from one sample in a study of CD8 T cells in Susac syndrome. RNA in amounts of roughly 0.5 to 1 ug was reverse transcribed with random hexamers. TCRdb analysed the immunoSEQ multiplex PCR reads with MiXCR anew, one entry per CDR3 protein. The sample records around 140,000 distinct CDR3 sequences, roughly 80% being singletons. The sequenced material came from CD8+ T cells from PBMCs. These receptors were obtained from a human donor with multiple sclerosis.

Concerning this clonotype: The junction and the germline gene differ at one end; a read error may be behind it. The chain carries TRBV6-5 and TRBJ1-1, with D perhaps TRBD1 (6 bases). The length of the CDR3 is 17 residues. The germline V gene encodes CDR1 MNHEY and CDR2 SVGAGI. The CDR3 bases are TGTGCCAGCAGTTACTCATGGAGGGGGGCGTTGGGAACTGAAGCTTCCTTT. It yields the protein CASSYSWRGALGTEASF.

The CDR3 reads CSASPTGVMQETQYF. CDR3 DNA: TGCAGTGCTAGCCCTACGGGAGTGATGCAAGAGACCCAGTACTTC. The chain employs TRBV20-1 and TRBJ2-5, with D perhaps matching TRBD2 (6 bases). Germline V lookup: CDR1 DFQATT, CDR2 SNEGSKA (reference sequence). The CDR3 extends over 15 amino acids. V lost 3 bases, J lost 2 bases, and 16 bases lay in between.

V and J are TRBV4-1 and TRBJ1-2; the D is unclear. V gave up 4 bases and J gave up 2 bases, with 11 bases separating them. Germline-derived CDR1 and CDR2 are MGHRA and YSYEKL. The CDR3 spans 14 residues. The CDR3 DNA reads TGCGCCAGCAGCCCTGAAAGTCGGAACTATGGCTACACCTTC. It is translated as CASSPESRNYGYTF.

The chain carries TRBV7-3 and TRBJ2-6; the match to TRBD1 covers 8 bases. Germline CDR1 and CDR2: SGHTA and FQGTGA. With V trimmed by 7 bases and J by 2 bases, 10 bases remained unmatched. The CDR3 loop spans 17 amino acids. The CDR3 is CASTSPGQATGANVLTF. In DNA, the CDR3 is TGTGCCAGCACCTCACCGGGACAGGCAACTGGGGCCAACGTCCTGACTTTC.

This clonotype showed up just a few times. The J gene is TRBJ1-1, the V gene TRBV7-9, with D uncertain. V lost 0 bases to trimming and J lost 8 bases, with 7 bases between them. Germline assignment: CDR1 SEHNR and CDR2 FQNEAQ (reference sequence). This CDR3 spans 12 amino acids. The CDR3 is CASSLAGREAFF. CDR3 DNA sequence: TGTGCCAGCAGCTTAGCGGGGAGGGAAGCTTTCTTT.

The chain links TRBV24-1 to TRBJ2-7, with 9 bases lining up with TRBD1. The CDR3 covers 14 residues. From germline, CDR1 is KGHDR and CDR2 SFDVKD. V trimming: 5 bases; J trimming: 5 bases; junction bases outside the gene matches: 6. CDR3 in DNA: TGTGCCACCAGTGCCGGACAGGGGAGCAACGAGCAGTACTTC. This translates into CATSAGQGSNEQYF.

V gene TRBV30 combines with J gene TRBJ1-5, with a tentative D call TRBD1 (5 bases). Germline-derived CDR1 and CDR2 are GTSNPN and SVGIG (reference sequence). The CDR3 runs to 14 residues. Between the trimmed V and J ends, which lost 1 base and 7 bases, there was a span of 14 bases. CDR3 loop: CAWSGWGGRQPQHF. The CDR3 nucleotides read TGTGCCTGGAGTGGGTGGGGGGGACGACAGCCCCAGCATTTT. Looking up the rest from reference TRBV30 and TRBJ1-5 gives the full variable domain: SQTIHQWPATLVQPVGSPLSLECTVEGTSNPNLYWYRQAAGRGLQLLFYSVGIGQISSEVPQNLSASRPQDRQFILSSKKLLLSDSGFYLCAWSGWGGRQPQHFGDGTRLSIL.

This chain joins TRBV7-2 and TRBJ1-1; the D is unclear. The length of the CDR3 is 13 residues. From germline, CDR1 is SGHTA and CDR2 FQGNSA. V was cut by 3 bases and J by 1 base, with 6 bases left in between. The CDR3 protein is CASSFGSNTEAFF. CDR3 coding DNA: TGTGCCAGCAGCTTCGGGTCGAACACTGAAGCTTTCTTT.

The sample holds one count of this clonotype. The V gene is TRBV5-4, the J gene TRBJ2-2; D may be TRBD2 (5 bases). The germline V and J ends were trimmed by 4 bases and 1 base, with 14 bases remaining between them. CDR1 is SGHNT, CDR2 YYREEE, per germline (reference sequence). The CDR3 extends over 16 amino acids. The DNA for the CDR3 is TGTGCCAGCAGCAAAACCCGGGGAGAGAACACCGGGGAGCTGTTTTTT. Translation gives CASSKTRGENTGELFF.